Listed here are 13 T cell receptor beta chains from one sample, sequenced in a study of T cells in Graves' hyperthyroidism and ophthalmopathy. The source material, RNA transcripts, was used to amplify TCR beta CDR3 regions. The TCR CDR3 first-round RT-PCR relied on the HTBI primer set. TCRdb redid the calling of the multiplex PCR reads with MiXCR, one entry per CDR3 protein. The repertoire holds 360,000 or so distinct CDR3 sequences, 13% to 15% seen once, with approximately 19% in the top ten. The specimen sequenced was blood. The receptor source for this set is a woman aged 55 to 70 with Graves' ophthalmopathy.

This clonotype has at least ten counts. The V gene is TRBV12-3 or TRBV12-4, the J gene TRBJ2-1, with 7 bases matching TRBD2. The CDR3 extends over 13 amino acids. V gave up 6 bases and J gave up 9 bases; unmatched junction bases: 8. As DNA, the CDR3 is TGTGCCAGCAGAGCGGGGTATTGGGGTGAGCAGTTCTTC. It codes for CASRAGYWGEQFF.

The V gene is TRBV28, the J gene TRBJ1-4, with 7 positions matching TRBD1. The CDR3 is 13 residues long. Germline assignment: CDR1 MDHEN and CDR2 SYDVKM. Losses at the gene ends were 4 bases for V and 11 bases for J; bases not matched to a gene: 7. The CDR3 region is CASSYRGTEKLFF. CDR3 DNA: TGTGCCAGCAGTTACCGAGGGACAGAGAAACTGTTTTTT.

In its sample, this clonotype was seen a few times. The chain joins TRBV12-3 or TRBV12-4 to TRBJ1-4; D is unresolved. The CDR3 has 12 amino acids. Trimming cost V 6 bases and J 8 bases, with 10 bases left between them. The CDR3, as DNA: TGTGCCAGCAGCCCGTCAGAGGAAAAACTGTTTTTT. This translates into CASSPSEEKLFF.

This clonotype was recorded many times. The genes are TRBV12-3 or TRBV12-4 and TRBJ2-7; TRBD2 agrees at 12 bases. CDR3 length equals 15 residues. The trim removed 6 bases at V and 0 bases at J, leaving 3 bases unmatched. CDR3 DNA: TGTGCCAGCAGACAGACTAGCGGGAGCTCCTACGAGCAGTACTTC. This translates into CASRQTSGSSYEQYF.

This clonotype was recorded a few times. The chain carries TRBV6-1 and TRBJ2-5, with 8 positions matching TRBD2. This CDR3 region has 13 residues. Unmatched junction bases numbered 6, after V lost 7 bases and J lost 5 bases. CDR1 and CDR2 from the germline V gene are MNHNS and SASEGT. The CDR3 sequence: CASMGLGGETQYF. The CDR3 nucleotides are TGTGCCAGCATGGGACTAGGTGGGGAGACCCAGTACTTC.

This clonotype was counted many times. The V gene is TRBV6-1, the J gene TRBJ2-2; D is uncertain. This CDR3 region has 13 residues. Deletions cut 7 bases from V and 3 bases from J, with 9 bases between. Per germline, CDR1 MNHNS and CDR2 SASEGT. Here the CDR3 reads CASNTVDTGELFF. CDR3 coding DNA: TGTGCCAGCAACACTGTAGACACCGGGGAGCTGTTTTTT.

This chain links TRBV25-1 with TRBJ2-1; tentatively, D is TRBD2 (5 bases). The germline V gene encodes CDR1 MGHDK and CDR2 SYGVNS. CDR3 length: 12 amino acids. V gave up 3 bases and J gave up 7 bases, with 7 bases separating them. CDR3 in amino acids: CASSERRNEQFF. The CDR3 nucleotides read TGTGCCAGCAGTGAGCGGAGGAATGAGCAGTTCTTC.

This clonotype occurred many times. The V and J genes are TRBV7-9 and TRBJ2-7; 11 bases agree with TRBD2. Per germline, CDR1 SEHNR and CDR2 FQNEAQ (reference sequence). The CDR3 is made up of 15 amino acids. V was clipped by 5 bases and J by 4 bases; unmatched bases: 7. CDR3 DNA sequence: TGTGCCAGCAGCCCGCCTAGCGGGAGGATGTACGAGCAGTACTTC. The encoded protein is CASSPPSGRMYEQYF.

This clonotype came up many times. The chain uses TRBV7-6 and TRBJ2-1; D is possibly TRBD2 (5 bases). Germline lookup yields CDR1 SGHVS and CDR2 FNYEAQ. V dropped 1 base and J dropped 1 base, with 11 bases sitting between them. The CDR3 covers 16 residues. CDR3 protein: CASSLVPLDSYNEQFF. As DNA, the CDR3 is TGTGCCAGCAGCTTAGTTCCACTAGATTCCTACAATGAGCAGTTCTTC.

The chain couples TRBV20-1 to TRBJ2-1; D possibly corresponds to TRBD2 (6 bases). Germline V gene sequence: CDR1 DFQATT, CDR2 SNEGSKA (reference sequence). V was clipped by 6 bases and J by 0 bases, with 18 bases between them. The CDR3 consists of 16 residues. Here the CDR3 reads CSALDVAESSYNEQFF. The CDR3 DNA is TGCAGTGCCTTGGATGTAGCGGAGAGCTCCTACAATGAGCAGTTCTTC.

In its sample, this clonotype was seen once. V and J are TRBV9 and TRBJ2-1; 7 positions match TRBD2. The DNA matches TRBJ2-7 better at its end, which makes the J call doubtful. Germline CDR1 and CDR2: SGDLS and YYNGEE. The CDR3 is 16 residues long. The CDR3 DNA is TGTGCCAGCAGCGGGGATCGACTAGCCCTCTACAATGAGCAGTACTTC. Its translation is CASSGDRLALYNEQYF.

The sample holds a few counts of this clonotype. A much bigger clone sits one base away, suggesting this may be a read error. The chain recombines TRBV9 with TRBJ2-7, with D hard to call. There are 16 residues in the CDR3. Germline CDR1 and CDR2: SGDLS and YYNGEE. The ends were cut back, 7 bases at V and 4 bases at J, with 24 bases in the middle. The CDR3 sequence is CASGPRSLRHSYEQYF. In nucleotides, the CDR3 is TGTGCCAGCGGCCCCCGCTCTTTAAGACATTCGTACGAGCAGTACTTC.

This clonotype was recorded a few times. The J gene is TRBJ1-2, the V gene TRBV7-9; TRBD1 matches at 8 bases. From germline, CDR1 is SEHNR and CDR2 FQNEAQ (reference sequence). CDR3 length equals 17 residues. V was pared by 1 base and J by 4 bases, with 11 bases of the junction left unmatched. The CDR3 nucleotides are TGTGCCAGCAGCTTAGTCCCCTACCGACAGGGGAGCTATGGCTACACCTTC. Amino acids: CASSLVPYRQGSYGYTF.